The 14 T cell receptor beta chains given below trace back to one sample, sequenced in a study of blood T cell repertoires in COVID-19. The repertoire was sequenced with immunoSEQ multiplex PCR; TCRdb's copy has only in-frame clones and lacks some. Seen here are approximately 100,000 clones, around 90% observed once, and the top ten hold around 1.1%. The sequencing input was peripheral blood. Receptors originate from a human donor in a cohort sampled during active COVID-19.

The CDR3 region has the DNA TGTGCCAGCTCACCCGAGAAGACAGGGGGTTCACCCCTCCACTTT. It translates to CASSPEKTGGSPLHF. The chain carries TRBV18 and TRBJ1-6; 9 bases fit TRBD1. Germline CDR1 and CDR2: KGHSH and LQKENI. The CDR3 length is 15 residues. The ends lost 3 bases at V and 9 bases at J; junction bases unmatched: 6.

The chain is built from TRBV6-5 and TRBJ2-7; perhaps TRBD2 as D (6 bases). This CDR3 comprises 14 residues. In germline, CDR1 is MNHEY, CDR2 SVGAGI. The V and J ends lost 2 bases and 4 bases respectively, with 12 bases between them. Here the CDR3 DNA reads TGTGCCAGCAGTTACCGGCAGGGAGGTTACGAGCAGTACTTC. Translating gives CASSYRQGGYEQYF.

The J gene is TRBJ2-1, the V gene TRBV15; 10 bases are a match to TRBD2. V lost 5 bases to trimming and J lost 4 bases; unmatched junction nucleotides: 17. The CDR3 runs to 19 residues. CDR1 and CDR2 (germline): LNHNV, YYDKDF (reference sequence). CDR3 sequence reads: CATSRGGPATSGAYNEQFF. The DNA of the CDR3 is TGTGCCACCAGCCGGGGCGGGCCTGCTACTAGCGGGGCTTACAATGAGCAGTTCTTC.

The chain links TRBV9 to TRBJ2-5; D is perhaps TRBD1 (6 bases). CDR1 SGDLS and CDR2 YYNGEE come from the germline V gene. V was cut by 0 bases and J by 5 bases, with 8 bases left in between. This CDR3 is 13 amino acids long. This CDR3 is CASSVVQGETQYF. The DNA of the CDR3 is TGTGCCAGCAGCGTAGTTCAGGGGGAGACCCAGTACTTC.

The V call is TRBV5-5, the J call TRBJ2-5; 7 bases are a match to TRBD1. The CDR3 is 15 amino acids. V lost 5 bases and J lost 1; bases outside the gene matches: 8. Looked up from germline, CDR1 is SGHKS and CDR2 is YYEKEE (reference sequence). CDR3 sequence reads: CASRFGQAPQETQYF. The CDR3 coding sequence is TGTGCCAGCAGATTTGGACAGGCCCCCCAAGAGACCCAGTACTTC. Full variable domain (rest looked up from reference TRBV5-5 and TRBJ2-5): DAGVTQSPTHLIKTRGQQVTLRCSPISGHKSVSWYQQVLGQGPQFIFQYYEKEERGRGNFPDRFSARQFPNYSSELNVNALLLGDSALYLCASRFGQAPQETQYFGPGTRLLVL.

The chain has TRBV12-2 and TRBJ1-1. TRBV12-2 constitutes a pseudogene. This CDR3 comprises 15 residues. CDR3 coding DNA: TGTGCAAGTCGCTCCAGCGGGGGCGCGACGGCTGAAGCTTTCTTT. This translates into CASRSSGGATAEAFF.

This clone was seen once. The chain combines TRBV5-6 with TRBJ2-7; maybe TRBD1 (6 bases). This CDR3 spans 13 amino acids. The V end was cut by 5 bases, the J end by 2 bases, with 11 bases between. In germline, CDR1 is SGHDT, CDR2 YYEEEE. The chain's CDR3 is CASRLQGTYEQYF. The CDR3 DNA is TGTGCCAGCAGGCTACAGGGTACCTACGAGCAGTACTTC.

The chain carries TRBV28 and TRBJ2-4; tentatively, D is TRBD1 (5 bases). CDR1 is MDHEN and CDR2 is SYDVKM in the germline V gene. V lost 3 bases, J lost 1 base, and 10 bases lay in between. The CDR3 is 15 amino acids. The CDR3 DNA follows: TGTGCCAGCAGTTTGCCAGGGTCGGCCAAAAACATTCAGTACTTC. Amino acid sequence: CASSLPGSAKNIQYF.

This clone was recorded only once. CDR3 nucleotides: TGTGCCAGCCGTAAATGGCAGCGGGGCCAAGAGACCCAGTACTTC. Amino acid sequence: CASRKWQRGQETQYF. The chain carries TRBV28 and TRBJ2-5; TRBD2 agrees at 7 bases. This CDR3 has 15 residues. With V trimmed by 8 bases and J by 1 base, 10 bases remained unmatched. The germline V gene has CDR1 MDHEN and CDR2 SYDVKM. The variable domain in full, completed from reference TRBV28 and TRBJ2-5, reads DVKVTQSSRYLVKRTGEKVFLECVQDMDHENMFWYRQDPGLGLRLIYFSYDVKMKEKGDIPEGYSVSREKKERFSLILESASTNQTSMYLCASRKWQRGQETQYFGPGTRLLVL.

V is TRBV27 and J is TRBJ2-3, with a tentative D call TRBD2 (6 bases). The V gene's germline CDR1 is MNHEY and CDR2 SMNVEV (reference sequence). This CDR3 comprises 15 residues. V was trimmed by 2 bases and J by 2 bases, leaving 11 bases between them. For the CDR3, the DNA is TGTGCCAGCAGTTTAGCGGGGAGGTCCACAGATACGCAGTATTTT. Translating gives CASSLAGRSTDTQYF.

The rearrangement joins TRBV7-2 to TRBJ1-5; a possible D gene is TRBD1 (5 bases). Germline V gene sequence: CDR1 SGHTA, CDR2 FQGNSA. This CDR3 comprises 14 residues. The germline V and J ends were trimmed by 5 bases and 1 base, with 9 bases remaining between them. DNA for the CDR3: TGTGCCAGCAGCCCGGCAGGGAGCAATCAGCCCCAGCATTTT. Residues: CASSPAGSNQPQHF. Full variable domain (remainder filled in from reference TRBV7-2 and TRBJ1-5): GAGVSQSPSNKVTEKGKDVELRCDPISGHTALYWYRQSLGQGLEFLIYFQGNSAPDKSGLPSDRFSAERTGGSVSTLTIQRTQQEDSAVYLCASSPAGSNQPQHFGDGTRLSIL.

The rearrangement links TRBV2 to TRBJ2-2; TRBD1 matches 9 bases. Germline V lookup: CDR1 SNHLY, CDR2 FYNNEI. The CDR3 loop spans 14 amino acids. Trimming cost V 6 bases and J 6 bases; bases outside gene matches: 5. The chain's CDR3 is CASRGDRVPGELFF. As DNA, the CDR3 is TGTGCCAGCAGGGGGGACAGGGTCCCCGGGGAGCTGTTTTTT.

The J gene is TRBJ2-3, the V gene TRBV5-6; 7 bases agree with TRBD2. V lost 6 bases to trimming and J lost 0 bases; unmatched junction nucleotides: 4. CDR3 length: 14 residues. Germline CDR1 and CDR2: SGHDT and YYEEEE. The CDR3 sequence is CASNPGGSTDTQYF. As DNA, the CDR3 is TGTGCCAGCAATCCCGGGGGGAGCACAGATACGCAGTATTTT.

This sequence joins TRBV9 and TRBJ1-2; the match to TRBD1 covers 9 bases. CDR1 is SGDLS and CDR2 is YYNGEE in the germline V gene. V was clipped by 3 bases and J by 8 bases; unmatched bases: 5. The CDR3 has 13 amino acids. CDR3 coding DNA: TGTGCCAGCAGCGCCACAGGGGGCTTAGGCTACACCTTC. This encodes CASSATGGLGYTF.